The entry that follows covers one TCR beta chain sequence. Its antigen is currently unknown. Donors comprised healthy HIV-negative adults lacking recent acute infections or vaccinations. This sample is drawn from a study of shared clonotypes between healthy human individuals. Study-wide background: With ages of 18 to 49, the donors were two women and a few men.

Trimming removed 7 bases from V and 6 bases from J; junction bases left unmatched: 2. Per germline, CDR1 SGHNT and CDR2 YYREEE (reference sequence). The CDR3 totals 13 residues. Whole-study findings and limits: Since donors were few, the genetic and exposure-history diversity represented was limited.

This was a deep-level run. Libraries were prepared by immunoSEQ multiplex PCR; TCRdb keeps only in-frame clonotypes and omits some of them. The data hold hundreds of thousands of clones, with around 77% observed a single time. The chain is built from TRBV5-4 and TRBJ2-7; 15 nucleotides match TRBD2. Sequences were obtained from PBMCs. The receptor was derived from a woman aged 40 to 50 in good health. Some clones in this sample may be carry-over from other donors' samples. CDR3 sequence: CASGLAGGSEQYF. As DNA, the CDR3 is TGTGCCAGCGGACTAGCGGGGGGGAGCGAGCAGTACTTC.